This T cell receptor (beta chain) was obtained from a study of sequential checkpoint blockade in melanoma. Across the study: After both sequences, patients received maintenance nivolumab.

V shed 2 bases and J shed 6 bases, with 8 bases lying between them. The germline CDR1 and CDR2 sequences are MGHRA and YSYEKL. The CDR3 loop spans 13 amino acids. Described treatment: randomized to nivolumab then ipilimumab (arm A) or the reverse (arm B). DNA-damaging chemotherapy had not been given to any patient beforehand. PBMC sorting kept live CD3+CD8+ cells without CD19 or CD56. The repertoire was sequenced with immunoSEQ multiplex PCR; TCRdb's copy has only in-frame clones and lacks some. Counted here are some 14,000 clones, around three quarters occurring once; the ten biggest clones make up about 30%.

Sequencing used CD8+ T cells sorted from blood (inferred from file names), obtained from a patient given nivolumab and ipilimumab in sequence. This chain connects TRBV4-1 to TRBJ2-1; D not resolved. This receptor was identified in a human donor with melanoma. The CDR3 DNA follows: TGCGCCAGCAGCCAACCAGGTCTCAATGAGCAGTTCTTC. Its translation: CASSQPGLNEQFF.